The next 11 T cell receptor beta chains were all read from a single sample in a study of blood T cell repertoires in COVID-19 (dated by TCRdb to the early 2020s). Library prep was done by the immunoSEQ multiplex PCR assay. TCRdb stores this immuneACCESS table with in-frame sequences only. Part of the clones is absent; in the studies checked, under half of the shortfall reflects unresolved V genes, and no reason is known for the rest. The sample yields more than 15,000 clones; roughly 90% were counted once. 7.7% of the sample is taken by the ten largest. Sequenced: peripheral blood. The receptors shown here come from a woman aged 60-75 years with active COVID-19.

This sequence joins TRBV7-9 and TRBJ2-7; 8 positions agree with TRBD1. Unmatched junction bases numbered 15, after V lost 5 bases and J lost 3 bases. The CDR3 is 17 residues long. CDR1 is SEHNR and CDR2 is FQNEAQ in the germline V gene (reference sequence). CDR3 amino acids: CASSRIGQQGGNYEQYF. The CDR3 DNA reads as TGTGCCAGCAGCCGGATCGGACAACAGGGGGGAAACTACGAGCAGTACTTC. The full variable domain, with the rest looked up from reference TRBV7-9 and TRBJ2-7, is DTGVSQNPRHKITKRGQNVTFRCDPISEHNRLYWYRQTLGQGPEFLTYFQNEAQLEKSRLLSDRFSAERPKGSFSTLEIQRTEQGDSAMYLCASSRIGQQGGNYEQYFGPGTRLTVT.

This clone counts as medium-sized. CDR3 in amino acids: CASRFETGLFGYTF. The CDR3 region has the DNA TGTGCCAGTCGATTCGAGACAGGGCTTTTCGGCTACACCTTC. V and J are TRBV19 and TRBJ1-2, with TRBD1 identical over 7 bases. Looked up from germline, CDR1 is LNHDA and CDR2 is SQIVND (reference sequence). The length of the CDR3 is 14 residues. V shed 8 bases, J shed 8 bases, and the junction held 14 bases outside the gene matches.

The rearrangement uses TRBV7-9 and TRBJ1-4; D may be TRBD1 (5 bases). From germline, CDR1 is SEHNR and CDR2 FQNEAQ (reference sequence). V dropped 1 base and J dropped 11 bases, with 14 bases sitting between them. This CDR3 comprises 14 residues. CDR3 DNA: TGTGCCAGCAGCTTAGAAGGGGCGCAGGCCAAACTGTTTTTT. Translating gives CASSLEGAQAKLFF.

In this sample, this clone turned up a few times. This chain joins TRBV12-5 and TRBJ2-7; D unclear. Trimming left V 2 bases short and J 2 bases short, with 10 bases between. The CDR3 runs to 14 residues. Germline V gene lookup returns CDR1 LGHNT and CDR2 FRNRAP. CDR3: CASGLRTGPYEQYF. The CDR3 nucleotides read TGTGCTAGTGGTTTGAGAACTGGGCCCTACGAGCAGTACTTC. Full variable domain (remainder filled in from reference TRBV12-5 and TRBJ2-7): DARVTQTPRHKVTEMGQEVTMRCQPILGHNTVFWYRQTMMQGLELLAYFRNRAPLDDSGMPKDRFSAEMPDATLATLKIQPSEPRDSAVYFCASGLRTGPYEQYFGPGTRLTVT.

The V gene is TRBV11-2, the J gene TRBJ2-6; D remains unclear. CDR3 length: 13 amino acids. Trimming cost V 10 bases and J 2 bases, with 9 bases left between them. Per germline, CDR1 SGHAT and CDR2 FQNNGV. The DNA for the CDR3 is TGTGCCACCTCGAGCGCTGGGGCCAACGTCCTGACTTTC. It specifies CATSSAGANVLTF.

The V and J genes are TRBV5-1 and TRBJ1-2; 9 nucleotides agree with TRBD1. This CDR3 region has 15 residues. Germline CDR1 reads SGHRS; CDR2 reads YFSETQ. The ends lost 4 bases at V and 8 bases at J; junction bases unmatched: 12. The CDR3 sequence is CASSTRPGTGSGYTF. CDR3 nucleotide sequence: TGCGCCAGCAGCACCCGTCCCGGGACAGGGAGCGGCTACACCTTC.

V is TRBV10-1 and J is TRBJ2-5; tentatively, D is TRBD2 (5 bases). This CDR3 is built from 13 residues. V dropped 2 bases and J dropped 4 bases, with 8 bases sitting between them. Germline loops: CDR1 WNHNN, CDR2 SYGVQD (reference sequence). CDR3 loop: CASSEGLRETQYF. CDR3 DNA sequence: TGCGCCAGCAGTGAGGGACTCAGAGAGACCCAGTACTTC.

The V call is TRBV5-1, the J call TRBJ2-1, with 8 bases that match TRBD1. This CDR3 contains 15 residues. The junction had 7 bases not matched to a gene; V was cut back by 0 bases and J by 8 bases. CDR1 is SGHRS and CDR2 is YFSETQ in the germline V gene. In DNA, the CDR3 is TGCGCCAGCAGCTTGGGTTTCAGGGGGCGCGATGAGCAGTTCTTC. This sequence encodes CASSLGFRGRDEQFF.

This clone was seen a handful of times. The V call is TRBV7-9, the J call TRBJ1-5, with 7 nucleotides matching TRBD1. The length of the CDR3 is 13 residues. V lost 1 base to trimming and J lost 9 bases; unmatched junction nucleotides: 3. Germline V gene data show CDR1 as SEHNR and CDR2 as FQNEAQ (reference sequence). The CDR3 protein is CASSLGDSRPQHF. The CDR3 DNA sequence: TGTGCCAGCAGCTTAGGGGACAGTCGGCCCCAGCATTTT.

DNA of the CDR3: TGTGCCAGCAGCTATAGCGGGACCTACAATGAGCAGTTCTTC. It translates to CASSYSGTYNEQFF. The J gene is TRBJ2-1, the V gene TRBV11-2; TRBD2 agrees at 8 bases. The germline gives CDR1 SGHAT, CDR2 FQNNGV. V shed 4 bases, J shed 2 bases, and the junction held 1 base outside the gene matches. The CDR3 contains 14 residues.

In this sample, this clone turned up once. V and J are TRBV2 and TRBJ2-1; 11 positions match TRBD2. Trimming at V came to 2 bases and at J to 6 bases, leaving 3 bases not matched to a gene. Germline CDR1 SNHLY, CDR2 FYNNEI. The length of the CDR3 is 15 residues. CDR3 DNA sequence: TGTGCCAGCAGTGAACTAGCGGGGGGTCGCAATGAGCAGTTCTTC. It yields the protein CASSELAGGRNEQFF. Combining the CDR3 with reference TRBV2 and TRBJ2-1 gives the whole variable domain EPEVTQTPSHQVTQMGQEVILRCVPISNHLYFYWYRQILGQKVEFLVSFYNNEISEKSEIFDDQFSVERPDGSNFTLKIRSTKLEDSAMYFCASSELAGGRNEQFFGPGTRLTVL.